This TCR beta chain originates from a study of blood T cells in healthy people across ages. Study-level points and caveats: Higher diversity and more naive CD4+ cells were features of long-lived donors, compared to aged donors. Among T cells, TCR beta diversity per million cells dropped roughly linearly as age rose.

The authors ran a second PCR of about 7 to 11 cycles using a sample-barcoded 5' primer and a J-beta primer mix. Template switching added a 12-random-nucleotide identifier to every cDNA molecule. From the 5' RACE reads, TCRdb called clonotypes with MiXCR, one entry per CDR3 protein. The table includes around 790,000 distinct CDR3 sequences, approximately 44% detected once. Comments on this clonotype: The antigen is unknown.

CDR3 length: 16 residues. CDR1 is SGHVS, CDR2 FNYEAQ, per germline. Trimming left V 5 bases short and J 0 bases short, with 11 bases between. The sequence derives from a man between 60 and 75 years old in good health. The J gene is TRBJ1-6, the V gene TRBV7-6; D unresolved. The specimen sequenced was blood. The CDR3 nucleotides are TGTGCCAGCAGCCCAACAAGGAGCTCCTATAATTCACCCCTCCACTTT. Protein sequence: CASSPTRSSYNSPLHF.